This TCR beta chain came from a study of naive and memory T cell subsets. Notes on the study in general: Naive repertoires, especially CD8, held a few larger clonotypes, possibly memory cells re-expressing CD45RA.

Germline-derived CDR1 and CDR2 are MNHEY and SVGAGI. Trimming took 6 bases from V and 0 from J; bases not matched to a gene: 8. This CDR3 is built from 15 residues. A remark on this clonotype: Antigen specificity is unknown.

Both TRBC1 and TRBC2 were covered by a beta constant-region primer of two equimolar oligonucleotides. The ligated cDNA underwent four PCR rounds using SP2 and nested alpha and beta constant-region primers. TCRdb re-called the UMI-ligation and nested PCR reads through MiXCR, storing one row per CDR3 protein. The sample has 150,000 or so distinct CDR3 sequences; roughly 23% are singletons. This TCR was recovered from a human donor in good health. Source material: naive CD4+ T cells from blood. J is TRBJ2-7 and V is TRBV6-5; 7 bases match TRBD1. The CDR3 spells CASSRGQSSSYEQYF. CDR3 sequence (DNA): TGTGCCAGCAGCCGGGGACAGTCAAGCTCCTACGAGCAGTACTTC.